The present entry profiles one T cell receptor beta chain with its context. Its antigen has not been determined. Sequence at one end of the junction differs from germline and may be a read error. The entry originates in a study of CD8+ T cells in alopecia areata (dated by TCRdb to 2017 to 2018). About the investigation overall: High-throughput TCRbeta sequencing was used to examine T cell clonal expansion in alopecia areata in both the C3H/HeJ mouse model and human patients. Scalp tissue and sorted CD4+ and CD8+ peripheral blood T cells from patchy and totalis/universalis alopecia areata patients and from healthy controls were covered by human TCRbeta sequencing. Scalp clonality was compared across normal scalp (n=4), patchy alopecia areata scalp (n=8), and alopecia totalis/universalis scalp (n=8). RNA was obtained with the PAXgene miRNA kit for fixed scalp, the miRNeasy kit for PBMCs, and the RNeasy kit for mouse skin. TCRbeta CDR3 regions were amplified by immunoSEQ multiplex PCR using 35 Vbeta forward and 13 Jbeta reverse primers.

The library was made by the immunoSEQ multiplex PCR assay. RNA was extracted from all samples and reverse transcribed into cDNA, which served as template for TCR sequencing. SuperScript III was used to make first-strand cDNA, primed with a 2:1 mix of oligo-dT and random hexamers. Amplification bias was assessed with a synthetic immune receptor repertoire, and residual bias was removed computationally. In the authors' own workflow: Raw reads were preprocessed to remove errors, and CDR3 was defined by IMGT conventions from the conserved cysteine to phenylalanine. Clonality was calculated as 1 minus Shannon entropy normalized by log2 of the number of productive unique TCRs. Whether scalp clones were CD4 or CD8 was inferred by matching scalp TCRbeta sequences against CD4 and CD8 repertoires sorted from blood. TCRdb stores this immuneACCESS table with in-frame sequences only. Part of the clones is absent; in the studies checked, under half of the shortfall reflects unresolved V genes, and no reason is known for the rest. That table supplies the V and J calls and clone size; D and trimming were determined from the DNA. Here the sample has around 30,000 clones; around 80% occur a single time. The ten largest clonotypes hold 15% to 20% of the sample.

Lesional scalp punch biopsies and peripheral blood were collected from alopecia areata patients. PBMCs were separated by density centrifugation and stained for CD3, CD4 and CD8, after which CD4+ and CD8+ T cells were sorted on a FACSAria. Alopecia areata patients who were not treated were recruited through a multicenter biomarker study. For five biomarker-study patients, blood CD8+ T cells were further sorted into NKG2D-low and NKG2D-high fractions. Results the study describes overall, beyond this receptor: Unlike mouse skin, which is dominated by gammadelta T cells, normal human skin has resident alphabeta T cells that are also sequenced, and this complicates analysis of the scalp TCR repertoire. Compared with normal scalp, lesional scalp had higher clonality and more expanded CD8+ clones, particularly in alopecia totalis/universalis, a pattern that suggests antigenic drive. Shared TCR sequences between patients were less evident than in mice, which may be partly attributable to HLA diversity in the patient population.

Based on the germline V gene (reference sequence), the CDR1 and CDR2 sequences are SEHNR and FQNEAQ. The CDR3 numbers 13 residues from cysteine through phenylalanine. Here the CDR3 DNA is all that survives: 39 bases in frame from base 1. The sequence derives from a human donor with alopecia areata. Input material: NKG2D-low CD8+ T cells sorted from blood. The sample's cell subset or site, from its label and the paper: sorted CD8+ NKG2D-low blood T cells. The V and J genes are TRBV7-9 and TRBJ2-7; no D gene is confidently identified. The DNA reads as follows: TGTGCCAGCAGCGTAGCCCAAACCTACGAGCAGTACTTC. This is translated as CASSVAQTYEQYF.